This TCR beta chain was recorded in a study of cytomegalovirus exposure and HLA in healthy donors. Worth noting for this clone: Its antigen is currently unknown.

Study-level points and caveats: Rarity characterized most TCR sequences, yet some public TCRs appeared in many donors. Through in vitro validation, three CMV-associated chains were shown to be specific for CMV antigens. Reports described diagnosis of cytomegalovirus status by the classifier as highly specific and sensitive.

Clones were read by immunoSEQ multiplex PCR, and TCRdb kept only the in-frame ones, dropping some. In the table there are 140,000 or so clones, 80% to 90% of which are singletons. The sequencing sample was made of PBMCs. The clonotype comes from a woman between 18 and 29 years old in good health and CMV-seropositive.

The CDR3: CASSLSASGGYEQYF. The CDR3 DNA is TGTGCCAGCAGTTTATCGGCTAGCGGGGGATACGAGCAGTACTTC. The V and J genes are TRBV28 and TRBJ2-7, with 10 bases lining up with TRBD2. CDR1 and CDR2 from the germline V gene are MDHEN and SYDVKM. Trimming removed 1 base from V and 4 bases from J; junction bases left unmatched: 4. The CDR3 length is 15 residues.